This TCR beta chain comes out of a study of shared clonotypes between healthy human individuals. The wider study: The study enrolled a couple of women and three men aged 18 to 49.

All the donors were Caucasian adults who lived in Nashville, Tennessee. The germline V and J ends were trimmed by 3 bases and 7 bases, with 10 bases remaining between them. The CDR3 has 13 amino acids. Germline CDR1 reads LNHNV; CDR2 reads YYDKDF (reference sequence). This clone was recorded once. Data came from immunoSEQ multiplex PCR; TCRdb stores just in-frame clones and leaves some out. Among roughly 500,000 clones listed, roughly 80% were seen once. The chain links TRBV15 to TRBJ2-1; maybe TRBD2 (6 bases). Sequencing was carried out using PBMCs. The source is a woman aged 40 to 55 in good health. Some clones in this sample may be carry-over from other donors' samples. The CDR3 loop is CATSSRAGNEQFF. CDR3 nucleotide sequence: TGTGCCACCAGCAGTAGGGCGGGGAATGAGCAGTTCTTC.